This T cell receptor (beta chain) was obtained from a study of yellow fever vaccine responses in identical twins. Each CDR3 protein gets one entry after TCRdb re-called the RT-PCR reads with MiXCR. The data contain roughly 5,400 distinct CDR3 sequences, roughly 85% of them seen just once; the ten biggest clones take up 3%. V was trimmed by 0 bases and J by 4 bases, leaving 9 bases between them. Germline V gives CDR1 ENHRY, CDR2 SYGVKD. This CDR3 contains 14 residues. The TCR was taken from a woman between 18 and 29 years old who received the yellow fever vaccine. The chain links TRBV10-3 to TRBJ2-5; D possibly uses TRBD1 or TRBD2 (5 bases each). The sequencing used T cells from blood (PBMCs), unsorted or a sorted subset (not recorded which), collected before or after yellow fever vaccination (not recorded which). CDR3 loop: CAISESFGGETQYF. In DNA form, the CDR3 reads TGTGCCATCAGTGAGTCGTTTGGGGGAGAGACCCAGTACTTC.